The next 27 T cell receptor beta chains were all read from a single sample in a study of blood T cell repertoires in COVID-19. Profiling relied on immunoSEQ multiplex PCR, and the TCRdb table lists in-frame clones only, not all of them. This table has under 400,000 clones, 90% appearing once. The source material was peripheral blood. These receptors were obtained from a man aged 18 to 35 with active or convalescent COVID-19.

The J gene is TRBJ2-7, the V gene TRBV7-2; TRBD2 matches at 9 bases. Germline V gives CDR1 SGHTA, CDR2 FQGNSA. The junction had 10 bases not matched to a gene; V was cut back by 7 bases and J by 3 bases. This CDR3 is 15 amino acids long. The DNA of the CDR3 is TGTGCCAGCACCTCCTGGGATAGCGGGAGCTACGAGCAGTACTTC. Its translation: CASTSWDSGSYEQYF.

V and J are TRBV9 and TRBJ2-5; 11 positions agree with TRBD2. Germline CDR1 and CDR2: SGDLS and YYNGEE. The V and J ends lost 4 bases and 4 bases, in that order; junction bases with no gene match: 6. This CDR3 spans 15 amino acids. The CDR3 bases are TGTGCCAGCAGCCTTTCCGGGACTAGCGGAGAGACCCAGTACTTC. This sequence encodes CASSLSGTSGETQYF.

Concerning this clone: This same CDR3 is encoded by further DNA sequences in the sample. The V call is TRBV25-1, the J call TRBJ1-4, with TRBD1 as a possible D gene (6 bases). Germline V gene lookup returns CDR1 MGHDK and CDR2 SYGVNS. V gave up 6 bases and J gave up 7 bases, with 15 bases separating them. The CDR3 consists of 14 residues. This chain's CDR3 is CASSAQGKVEKLFF. CDR3 sequence (DNA): TGTGCCAGCAGCGCTCAGGGGAAGGTTGAAAAACTGTTTTTT. Full variable domain (outside the CDR3, taken from reference TRBV25-1 and TRBJ1-4): EADIYQTPRYLVIGTGKKITLECSQTMGHDKMYWYQQDPGMELHLIHYSYGVNSTEKGDLSSESTVSRIRTEHFPLTLESARPSHTSQYLCASSAQGKVEKLFFGSGTQLSVL.

V usage is TRBV23-1 and J usage is TRBJ1-6; 9 nucleotides line up with TRBD1. TRBV23-1 is placed among ORFs of uncertain function. V was pared by 6 bases and J by 8 bases, with 11 bases of the junction left unmatched. The CDR3 has 16 amino acids. Here the CDR3 DNA reads TGCGCCAGCAGAACCCCAGGACAGGGGTTACATTCACCCCTCCACTTT. It translates to CASRTPGQGLHSPLHF.

V usage is TRBV6-5 and J usage is TRBJ2-7; TRBD1 matches at 7 bases. Germline V gives CDR1 MNHEY, CDR2 SVGAGI. The CDR3 sequence is 12 residues long. Trimming removed 7 bases from V and 6 bases from J; junction bases left unmatched: 6. The chain's CDR3 is CASTVSGGEQYF. As DNA, the CDR3 is TGTGCCAGCACCGTATCAGGGGGCGAGCAGTACTTC.

The chain joins TRBV24-1 to TRBJ2-1; 8 bases line up with TRBD2. Germline CDR1 reads KGHDR; CDR2 reads SFDVKD. Trimming removed 5 bases from V and 6 bases from J; junction bases left unmatched: 11. The CDR3 is 16 residues long. The CDR3 DNA follows: TGTGCCACCAGTGGCAAGCCGGGACTAGACGTCAATGAGCAGTTCTTC. This encodes CATSGKPGLDVNEQFF.

This rearrangement joins TRBV6-5 to TRBJ2-7, with 7 bases matching TRBD1. Per the germline V gene, CDR1 is MNHEY and CDR2 is SVGAGI. The CDR3 spans 15 residues. J gave up 5 bases and V 3 bases, and 10 bases lay outside the gene matches. The CDR3: CASSYFDRDYNEQYF. The DNA for the CDR3 is TGTGCCAGCAGTTATTTCGACAGGGATTACAACGAGCAGTACTTC.

The chain is built from TRBV18 and TRBJ2-1, with D unresolved. V lost 3 bases, J lost 0 bases, and 6 bases lay in between. The germline V gene has CDR1 KGHSH and CDR2 LQKENI. CDR3 length: 14 amino acids. CDR3 in DNA: TGTGCCAGCTCACCGGCCAGCTCCTACAATGAGCAGTTCTTC. This translates into CASSPASSYNEQFF.

This sequence joins TRBV4-3 and TRBJ1-2; D is unresolved. The germline V and J ends were trimmed by 0 bases and 8 bases, with 16 bases remaining between them. CDR3 length: 15 amino acids. Looked up from germline, CDR1 is LGHNA and CDR2 is YSLEER. This CDR3 reads CASSQDIKLGRGYTF. In DNA, the CDR3 is TGCGCCAGCAGCCAAGATATAAAACTGGGCAGGGGCTACACCTTC.

V is TRBV4-3 and J is TRBJ2-3; a possible D gene is TRBD2 (6 bases). CDR3 length: 15 residues. Germline V gene data show CDR1 as LGHNA and CDR2 as YSLEER. Trimming stripped 7 bases from V and 6 bases from J, with 20 bases between. DNA for the CDR3: TGCGCCAGCACTCCCACAGGCGGGACGGGTGATACGCAGTATTTT. Encoded protein: CASTPTGGTGDTQYF.

The chain uses TRBV28 and TRBJ1-2; D is possibly TRBD1 (6 bases). The V gene's germline CDR1 is MDHEN and CDR2 SYDVKM. The V and J ends lost 3 bases and 1 base respectively, with 15 bases between them. The CDR3 loop spans 16 amino acids. The CDR3 is CASSLGVTGFNYGYTF. In nucleotides, the CDR3 is TGTGCCAGCAGTTTGGGAGTCACAGGGTTTAACTATGGCTACACCTTC.

V is TRBV5-5 and J is TRBJ1-3, with unresolved D. The CDR3 length is 15 residues. The V gene lost 2 bases and the J gene lost 0 bases, with 9 bases spanning the gap. Per germline, CDR1 SGHKS and CDR2 YYEKEE (reference sequence). The CDR3 sequence: CASSFDTYSGNTIYF. The CDR3 coding sequence is TGTGCCAGCAGCTTTGACACTTACTCTGGAAACACCATATATTTT.

The chain combines TRBV4-2 with TRBJ1-5; the D is unclear. Germline lookup yields CDR1 LGHNA and CDR2 YNFKEQ. Between the trimmed V and J ends, which lost 4 bases and 2 bases, there was a span of 9 bases. This CDR3 has 14 residues. The CDR3 DNA reads as TGTGCCAGCAGCCCGAGGGTGGGCAATCAGCCCCAGCATTTT. It specifies CASSPRVGNQPQHF.

The count of this clone is one. The chain links TRBV9 to TRBJ2-2; D not certain. Trimming stripped 0 bases from V and 4 bases from J, with 16 bases between. This CDR3 contains 17 residues. Germline CDR1 is SGDLS and CDR2 is YYNGEE. The CDR3 DNA reads as TGTGCCAGCAGCGTAGGTTCTTTAGCAGTAATCACCGGGGAGCTGTTTTTT. Protein product: CASSVGSLAVITGELFF.

This chain connects TRBV11-1 to TRBJ1-3; maybe TRBD1 (5 bases). The V end was cut by 5 bases, the J end by 0 bases, with 8 bases between. Germline CDR1 is SGHAT and CDR2 is FQDESV (reference sequence). This CDR3 is built from 14 residues. CDR3 DNA sequence: TGTGCCAGCAGCCCGGACATCTCTGGAAACACCATATATTTT. Protein: CASSPDISGNTIYF.

DNA for the CDR3: TGTGCCAGTAAACCGGGACAAGACAACATTCAGTACTTC. As protein: CASKPGQDNIQYF. The chain carries TRBV19 and TRBJ2-4; D may be TRBD1 (6 bases). Trimming shortened V by 7 bases and J by 7 bases, and 14 bases separated the two germline ends. The CDR3 is 13 amino acids. Germline lookup yields CDR1 LNHDA and CDR2 SQIVND (reference sequence). Based on the CDR3 plus reference TRBV19 and TRBJ2-4, the full variable domain is DGGITQSPKYLFRKEGQNVTLSCEQNLNHDAMYWYRQDPGQGLRLIYYSQIVNDFQKGDIAEGYSVSREKKESFPLTVTSAQKNPTAFYLCASKPGQDNIQYFGAGTRLSVL.

The V gene is TRBV5-1, the J gene TRBJ2-1, with TRBD1 matching over 12 bases. The CDR3 totals 15 residues. The J segment lost 6 bases and the V segment lost 4 bases, leaving 5 bases of the junction unmatched. Germline CDR1 and CDR2: SGHRS and YFSETQ. The CDR3 sequence: CASSLRDRGLNEQFF. The CDR3 DNA is TGCGCCAGCAGCCTCCGGGACAGGGGGCTCAATGAGCAGTTCTTC.

The V call is TRBV28, the J call TRBJ2-5, with D possibly being TRBD1 (6 bases). Germline CDR1 is MDHEN and CDR2 is SYDVKM. This CDR3 is 14 amino acids long. Trimming pared 5 bases from V and 1 base from J, leaving 11 bases between. The CDR3 loop is CASSLPDSQETQYF. The CDR3 nucleotides are TGTGCCAGCAGTCTCCCGGACAGCCAAGAGACCCAGTACTTC.

This clone was recorded only once. V and J are TRBV5-6 and TRBJ2-5; maybe TRBD2 (6 bases). CDR1 and CDR2 from the germline V gene are SGHDT and YYEEEE. V was clipped by 9 bases and J by 9 bases, with 18 bases between them. There are 12 residues in the CDR3. DNA for the CDR3: TGTGCCACCACAATGGGGGGAGCGGCCCAGTACTTC. It encodes CATTMGGAAQYF.

This chain connects TRBV7-2 to TRBJ2-1, with D unresolved. V gave up 4 bases and J gave up 6 bases, with 7 bases separating them. The germline CDR1 and CDR2 sequences are SGHTA and FQGNSA. The CDR3 has 12 residues. CDR3 region: CASSSYRNEQFF. For the CDR3, the DNA is TGTGCCAGCAGCTCTTATCGCAATGAGCAGTTCTTC.

DNA for the CDR3: TGTGCCAGCAGCGGTGGTAGGAACACTGAAGCTTTCTTT. This codes for CASSGGRNTEAFF. The V call is TRBV7-9, the J call TRBJ1-1; D is ambiguous. The length of the CDR3 is 13 residues. The germline V gene has CDR1 SEHNR and CDR2 FQNEAQ (reference sequence). V was pared by 5 bases and J by 1 base, with 8 bases between. The whole variable domain, remainder taken from reference TRBV7-9 and TRBJ1-1, is DTGVSQNPRHKITKRGQNVTFRCDPISEHNRLYWYRQTLGQGPEFLTYFQNEAQLEKSRLLSDRFSAERPKGSFSTLEIQRTEQGDSAMYLCASSGGRNTEAFFGQGTRLTVV.

The table lists this clone with a few counts. The chain recombines TRBV29-1 with TRBJ1-4; 8 nucleotides line up with TRBD1. The V and J ends lost 7 bases and 2 bases, in that order; junction bases with no gene match: 6. This CDR3 spans 14 amino acids. Germline loops: CDR1 SQVTM, CDR2 ANQGSEA. CDR3 in amino acids: CSAQGASTNEKLFF. CDR3 coding DNA: TGCAGCGCGCAGGGGGCGTCTACTAATGAAAAACTGTTTTTT.

The chain links TRBV2 to TRBJ1-4; 9 nucleotides line up with TRBD1. This CDR3 is 14 amino acids long. V lost 6 bases to trimming and J lost 6 bases; unmatched junction nucleotides: 5. Looked up from germline, CDR1 is SNHLY and CDR2 is FYNNEI. The CDR3 DNA is TGTGCCAGCAGCTTCGACAGGGGGGATGAAAAACTGTTTTTT. Translated: CASSFDRGDEKLFF. Variable domain in full (rest from reference TRBV2 and TRBJ1-4): EPEVTQTPSHQVTQMGQEVILRCVPISNHLYFYWYRQILGQKVEFLVSFYNNEISEKSEIFDDQFSVERPDGSNFTLKIRSTKLEDSAMYFCASSFDRGDEKLFFGSGTQLSVL.

V usage is TRBV7-9 and J usage is TRBJ1-5, with 10 bases lining up with TRBD1. The germline V gene has CDR1 SEHNR and CDR2 FQNEAQ (reference sequence). The CDR3 sequence is 15 residues long. With V trimmed by 5 bases and J by 5 bases, 6 bases remained unmatched. In DNA form, the CDR3 reads TGTGCCAGCAGCCCATCCGGGACAGGGGATCAGCCCCAGCATTTT. Residues: CASSPSGTGDQPQHF. The whole variable domain, filled in from reference TRBV7-9 and TRBJ1-5, reads DTGVSQNPRHKITKRGQNVTFRCDPISEHNRLYWYRQTLGQGPEFLTYFQNEAQLEKSRLLSDRFSAERPKGSFSTLEIQRTEQGDSAMYLCASSPSGTGDQPQHFGDGTRLSIL.

The rearrangement uses TRBV5-6 and TRBJ1-3; tentative D call: TRBD1 (5 bases). This CDR3 has 14 residues. Germline values: CDR1 SGHDT, CDR2 YYEEEE. The ends were cut back, 6 bases at V and 3 bases at J, with 13 bases in the middle. The CDR3 region has the DNA TGTGCCAGCACCGGGCGGAGGGGTGGAAACACCATATATTTT. Translating gives CASTGRRGGNTIYF.

The V gene is TRBV4-2, the J gene TRBJ1-5, with D perhaps TRBD1 (5 bases). Germline CDR1 is LGHNA and CDR2 is YNFKEQ. The ends were cut back, 0 bases at V and 4 bases at J, with 7 bases in the middle. The CDR3 length is 14 residues. CDR3 sequence (DNA): TGTGCCAGCAGCCAAGACCGGGGGAATCAGCCCCAGCATTTT. This sequence encodes CASSQDRGNQPQHF.

The table lists this clone with a count of one. The gene calls are TRBV6-1 and TRBJ2-7, with 10 bases matching TRBD1. Germline CDR1 is MNHNS and CDR2 is SASEGT. There are 15 residues in the CDR3. J was trimmed by 3 bases and V by 1 base; bases with no gene match: 3. CDR3 amino acids: CASSEVWTGGYEQYF. DNA of the CDR3: TGTGCCAGCAGTGAAGTATGGACAGGGGGCTACGAGCAGTACTTC.